This entry concerns a single TCR beta chain. Its antigen remains unidentified. Base qualities are not at hand, and no much larger clone is one base apart. In the paper's terms, the time point label means: baseline before first vaccination. Vaccinee samples were obtained from the UK trials COV001 and COV002, which included a single-blind randomized controlled phase 2/3 trial of AZD1222 (ChAdOx1 nCoV-19) in healthy adults. For TCRbeta chain sequencing, PBMC samples were collected from trial participants at day 0 and at day 28 after the second dose. This entry is derived from a study of T cell responses to AZD1222 COVID-19 vaccine (dated by TCRdb to the early 2020s). Context from the whole study: Because spike-specific TCR depth and breadth did not differ between the two schedules, AZD1222 recipients who got a second dose at roughly 4 weeks were pooled with those who got a second dose at roughly 12 weeks. TCR sequencing covered roughly 230 trial participants: 200 to 220 given two doses of AZD1222 and 26 given two doses of MenACWY control vaccine. Trial participants were enrolled by age into subgroups of 18-55, 56-69 and 70-plus years, and around 150, 29 and 61 TCR-sequenced participants, respectively, were included in these subgroups. Overall results and qualifications from the work: The 56-69-year group was small, and its depth increase did not reach significance, likely because of low power. Reportedly, almost half of the unique spike-specific TCRs recognized epitopes lying outside the regions that are mutated in the B.1.351 and B.1.1.7 variants. Participants were mostly white British, with more females than males. The authors suggested clonal diversity may have been underestimated. The whole spike protein was spanned by vaccine-associated CD4 TCRs, and dominant responses were seen in regions 160-218 and 743-854. Because no samples from the day 14 peak response were available, repertoires could be characterized only after the peak T cell response. A significant rise in spike-specific TCR breadth and depth was observed after two AZD1222 doses relative to day 0 and relative to MenACWY recipients. Conclusions about previously exposed vaccinees are limited because only five to seven AZD1222 recipients were SARS-CoV-2 seropositive at baseline.

The germline V gene gives CDR1 as SGHTA and CDR2 as FQGTGA. V loses 1 base at its end and J loses 1 base; junction bases beyond the gene matches: 3. There are 15 amino acids in the CDR3, from cysteine to phenylalanine inclusive. Left in the record is the CDR3 DNA by itself, 45 bases read in frame from the first base. The CDR3 regions of human TCRbeta chains were analyzed by immunosequencing. The authors' analysis ran thus. TCRs in the repertoires were compared against a reference library of SARS-CoV-2-specific TCRs that had been generated with the MIRA antigen-specificity platform. Breadth was defined as the fraction of unique TCRs that were SARS-CoV-2-associated, and depth was defined as the fraction of total T cells that were SARS-CoV-2-associated. Using the MIRA data, every spike-specific TCR was mapped to the spike region that the TCR reacted to and assigned to either a CD4 or a CD8 class. Log10-transformed breadth and depth values were compared by one-way ANOVA with Sidak's multiple comparisons tests. TCRdb mirrors the immuneACCESS table, restricted to in-frame sequences. Some clones are absent from its copies; in checked studies, under half trace to an unresolved V gene, and the reason for the others is unknown. V and J calls and clone size are given by that table; D and trimming were obtained from the DNA. This sample lists around 120,000 clones; 70% to 90% were detected once. 3.5% to 4.5% of the sample lies in the top ten.

The material sequenced was peripheral blood, taken on day 0 of AZD1222 vaccination. This TCR derives from an adult in good health. Recombination connected TRBV7-3 to TRBJ1-1; 7 central nucleotides agree with TRBD1. The CDR3 corresponds to CASSLIGGRNTEAFF. The nucleotides are TGTGCCAGCAGCTTAATAGGGGGCAGGAACACTGAAGCTTTCTTT.